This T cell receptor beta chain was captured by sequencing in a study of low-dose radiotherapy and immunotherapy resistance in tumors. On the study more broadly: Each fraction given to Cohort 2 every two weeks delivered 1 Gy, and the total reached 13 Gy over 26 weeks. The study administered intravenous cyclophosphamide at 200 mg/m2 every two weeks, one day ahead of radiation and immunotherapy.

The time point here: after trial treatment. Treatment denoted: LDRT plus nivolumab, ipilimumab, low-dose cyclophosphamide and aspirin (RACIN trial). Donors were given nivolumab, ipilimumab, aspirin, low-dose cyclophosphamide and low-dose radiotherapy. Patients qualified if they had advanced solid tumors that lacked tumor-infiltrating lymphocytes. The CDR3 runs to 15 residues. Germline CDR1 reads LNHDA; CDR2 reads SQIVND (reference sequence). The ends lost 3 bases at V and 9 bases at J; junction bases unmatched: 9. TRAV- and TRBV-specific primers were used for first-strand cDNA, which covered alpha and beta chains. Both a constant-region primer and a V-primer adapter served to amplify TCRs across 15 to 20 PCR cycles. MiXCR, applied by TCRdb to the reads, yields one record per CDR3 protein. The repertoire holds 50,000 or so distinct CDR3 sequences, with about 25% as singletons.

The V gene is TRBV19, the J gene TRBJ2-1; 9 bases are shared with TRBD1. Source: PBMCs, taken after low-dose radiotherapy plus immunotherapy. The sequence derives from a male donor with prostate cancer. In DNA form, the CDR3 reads TGTGCCAGTAGTATCCGGGGACAGGGTTTGGGTGAGCAGTTCTTC. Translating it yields CASSIRGQGLGEQFF.